The clone carrying this T cell receptor beta chain was picked up a small number of times. MiXCR was run by TCRdb on the PCR reads, yielding one entry per CDR3 protein. The sample lists about 86,000 distinct CDR3 sequences; about 23% were seen once. The data are from a study of molecular identifiers for immune sequencing clone quantification. Germline CDR1 reads MGHRA; CDR2 reads YSYEKL. V was pared by 0 bases and J by 2 bases, with 13 bases between. The CDR3 runs to 17 residues. The chain carries TRBV4-1 and TRBJ2-2, with D maybe TRBD1 (5 bases). This clonotype originated in a human donor in good health. Some libraries in this study had Jurkat cell RNA spiked in. Sequenced material: naive CD8+ T cells from blood, with Jurkat cell RNA spiked in. Subset of the sample: FACS-sorted CD8+CD4-CCR7+CD45RA+ naive T cells. The CDR3 nucleotides read TGCGCCAGCAGCCAAGATCTCTGGCAGGGAAACACCGGGGAGCTGTTTTTT. Amino acid sequence: CASSQDLWQGNTGELFF.